The rows below give T cell receptor beta chains drawn from one sample of a study of chemoradiotherapy in HPV16-positive cancers. Only in-frame clones appear in the TCRdb table, and some are missing; sequencing was by immunoSEQ multiplex PCR. The data contain some 3,300 clones, around four fifths of them singletons. This material was acquired from a patient who underwent chemoradiotherapy. All receptors come from a human donor with HPV-associated anogenital cancer. CDR3s include the opening cysteine and the closing phenylalanine or tryptophan. The D gene is left open where the match is weak. Expanded clones get a size class; other rows say once, few or many, or leave the size out.

D gene	clone size	V gene	J gene	CDR3 DNA	CDR3 protein
.	.	TRBV7-2	TRBJ1-5	TGTGCCAGCAGCATAGACAATCAGCCCCAGCATTTT	CASSIDNQPQHF
TRBD1	.	TRBV7-3	TRBJ2-7	TGTGCCAGCAGCTTACGACAGGGTCACTACGAGCAGTACTTC	CASSLRQGHYEQYF
TRBD1	.	TRBV6-1	TRBJ2-3	TGTGCCAGCAGTGGGCAGGGGGCGGGAGATACGCAGTATTTT	CASSGQGAGDTQYF
TRBD1	.	TRBV5-1	TRBJ1-2	TGCGCCAGCAGCTCATTGACAGGGATGGAGGGCTACACCTTC	CASSSLTGMEGYTF
.	.	TRBV5-1	TRBJ2-5	TGCGCCAGCAGCTTGGACAGACAAGAGACCCAGTACTTC	CASSLDRQETQYF
.	few	TRBV6-1	TRBJ1-4	TGTGCCAGCAGTACGACAGGAGGAGGGGGTGAAAAACTGTTTTTT	CASSTTGGGGEKLFF
TRBD1	once	TRBV2	TRBJ1-6	TGTGCCAGCACCTCTCGGGACAGGGCGAATTCACCCCTCCACTTT	CASTSRDRANSPLHF
.	.	TRBV9	TRBJ2-5	TGTGCCAGCAGCGACCGGGATAAAGAGACCCAGTACTTC	CASSDRDKETQYF
TRBD1	.	TRBV5-1	TRBJ2-1	TGCGCCAGCAGGCGCCAAGGGCAGGGGGTGGGGAATGAGCAGTTCTTC	CASRRQGQGVGNEQFF
.	few	TRBV6-6	TRBJ2-3	TGTGCCAGCAGTTACGGGTTTACCGCAGATACGCAGTATTTT	CASSYGFTADTQYF
.	.	TRBV30	TRBJ2-5	TGTGCCTGGACCGGGACGGTACAAGAGACCCAGTACTTC	CAWTGTVQETQYF
TRBD1	few	TRBV7-2	TRBJ2-2	TGTGCCGCAGACAGGGACCACGGGGAGCTGTTTTTT	CAADRDHGELFF
.	.	TRBV5-1	TRBJ2-3	TGCGCCAGCAGCTTGGACAGGTTCTCAGATACGCAGTATTTT	CASSLDRFSDTQYF
.	few	TRBV6-6	TRBJ1-1	TGTGCCAGCAGTACTAGGACAGCCAACACTGAAGCTTTCTTT	CASSTRTANTEAFF
TRBD1	.	TRBV19	TRBJ1-2	TGTGCCAGTAGAATGGAGGGACAGGGAAACTATGGCTACACCTTC	CASRMEGQGNYGYTF
TRBD2	.	TRBV6-1	TRBJ2-5	TGTGCCACCATCGTGGGAGGGGTCCAAGAGACCCAGTACTTC	CATIVGGVQETQYF
TRBD1	.	TRBV18	TRBJ1-4	TGTGCCAGCTCACCAAACACTCGACAGGGGCTCAATGAAAAACTGTTTTTT	CASSPNTRQGLNEKLFF
TRBD1	few	TRBV5-1	TRBJ1-3	TGCGCCAGCAGCCCAGGGGGTGGAAACACCATATATTTT	CASSPGGGNTIYF
.	.	TRBV19	TRBJ2-1	TGTGCCAGTAGTATTTCGTCGACAGCTGTGAATGAGCAGTTCTTC	CASSISSTAVNEQFF
.	.	TRBV18	TRBJ1-5	TGTGCCAGCTCTCCAGGGGTTAGCAATCAGCCCCAGCATTTT	CASSPGVSNQPQHF
TRBD1	.	TRBV5-4	TRBJ2-7	TGTGCCAGCAGCTTGTGGGACAGGACCTACGAGCAGTACTTC	CASSLWDRTYEQYF
TRBD2	.	TRBV2	TRBJ2-3	TGTGCCAGCACTCCTACTAGCGGGAGAGATACGCAGTATTTT	CASTPTSGRDTQYF
.	.	TRBV5-8	TRBJ2-7	TGTGCCAGCAGCTTGACCCAGGACTACGAGCAGTACTTC	CASSLTQDYEQYF
.	.	TRBV7-9	TRBJ1-2	TGTGCCAGCAGCTTAGGGGTAGCGGGCAACTATGGCTACACCTTC	CASSLGVAGNYGYTF
.	.	TRBV7-6	TRBJ2-6	TGTGCCAGCAGCTTAGGAGGGACCGCTGGGGCCAACGTCCTGACTTTC	CASSLGGTAGANVLTF
.	.	TRBV4-2	TRBJ1-4	TGTGCCAGCAGCCAGAGGGCAGGGAACGATGAAAAACTGTTTTTT	CASSQRAGNDEKLFF
.	.	TRBV4-1	TRBJ2-2	TGCGCCAGCAGCGCAACCGGGACTCAGAACACCGGGGAGCTGTTTTTT	CASSATGTQNTGELFF
.	.	TRBV19	TRBJ2-1	TGTGCCAGTAGTATAACAGGGAATCGCTACAATGAGCAGTTCTTC	CASSITGNRYNEQFF
.	.	TRBV28	TRBJ2-7	TGTGCCAGCAGTTTTTCGGATGTCAGCGAGCAGTACTTC	CASSFSDVSEQYF
.	few	TRBV7-9	TRBJ2-7	TGTGCCAGCAGCTCCACACAACAAGCGTACGAGCAGTACTTC	CASSSTQQAYEQYF
.	.	TRBV10-3	TRBJ2-5	TGTGCCATCAGTGAGGCCCGGGACTCGCGGACCCAGTACTTC	CAISEARDSRTQYF
.	once	TRBV7-2	TRBJ2-1	TGTGCCAGCAGCTTGGATCCTGTTGAGCAGTTCTTC	CASSLDPVEQFF
.	.	TRBV7-9	TRBJ2-5	TGTGCCAGCAGCTTACCGAATGCCGGGACTGGGGAGACCCAGTACTTC	CASSLPNAGTGETQYF
.	.	TRBV6-4	TRBJ2-2	TGTGCCAGCAGTGTGGAGAGAACCGGGGAGCTGTTTTTT	CASSVERTGELFF
.	.	TRBV13	TRBJ1-5	TGTGCCAGCAGCTTAGGGCCCGGTCAGCCCCAGCATTTT	CASSLGPGQPQHF
.	once	TRBV10-3	TRBJ2-3	TGTGCCATCAGTGAGTGGGGTGGGACTGGAAGCACAGATACGCAGTATTTT	CAISEWGGTGSTDTQYF
TRBD1	few	TRBV5-1	TRBJ1-1	TGCGCCAGCAGCCCGACCGGGACAGGGGAAGCTTTCTTT	CASSPTGTGEAFF
.	.	TRBV18	TRBJ2-3	TGTGCCAGCTCACCTAATGGCGGGGGCACAGATACGCAGTATTTT	CASSPNGGGTDTQYF
.	.	TRBV6-5	TRBJ1-1	TGTGCCAGCCGCCGGGTTGTGGACACTGAAGCTTTCTTT	CASRRVVDTEAFF
TRBD2	once	TRBV28	TRBJ2-1	TGTGCCAGCAGCCCGACTAGCGGGAGTATAAATGAGCAGTTCTTC	CASSPTSGSINEQFF
.	once	TRBV28	TRBJ1-2	TGTGCCAGCAGTTTAATCGTCAGGGCGGGAGGTGGCTACACCTTC	CASSLIVRAGGGYTF
TRBD2	.	TRBV5-1	TRBJ2-3	TGCGCCAGCAACCAAGCGGGAGTTATGACAGATACGCAGTATTTT	CASNQAGVMTDTQYF
TRBD1	.	TRBV7-9	TRBJ2-2	TGTGCCAGCAGCACTGGACAGGCGAACACCGGGGAGCTGTTTTTT	CASSTGQANTGELFF
TRBD2	.	TRBV30	TRBJ2-1	TGTGCCTGGAGTGGTGGGACTAGCGGCAATGAGCAGTTCTTC	CAWSGGTSGNEQFF
.	.	TRBV11-2	TRBJ1-1	TGTGCCAGCAGCTTAGCCTATCGACAGAACACTGAAGCTTTCTTT	CASSLAYRQNTEAFF
.	.	TRBV30	TRBJ2-2	TGTGCCTGGATCGATAAACAGGGGGGGCACACCGGGGAGCTGTTTTTT	CAWIDKQGGHTGELFF
.	.	TRBV30	TRBJ1-5	TGTGCCTGGAGTGTACTGCAGGCCAATCAGCCCCAGCATTTT	CAWSVLQANQPQHF
TRBD2	once	TRBV2	TRBJ2-7	TGTGCCAGCAGTGACCCACTAGCGGGAAATAACGAGCAGTACTTC	CASSDPLAGNNEQYF
TRBD1	.	TRBV6-1	TRBJ2-3	TGTGCCAGCACTGAAACAGGGGTGTGGACAGATACGCAGTATTTT	CASTETGVWTDTQYF
.	.	TRBV19	TRBJ2-1	TGTGCCAGTAGTATAGATCCCAGTTCCCACAATGAGCAGTTCTTC	CASSIDPSSHNEQFF
.	.	TRBV18	TRBJ1-5	TGTGCCAGCTCACCTTTGGAGAATCAGCCCCAGCATTTT	CASSPLENQPQHF
.	few	TRBV19	TRBJ2-7	TGTGCCAGTAGACCTAACGGGGCCTACGAGCAGTACTTC	CASRPNGAYEQYF
.	few	TRBV7-3	TRBJ1-1	TGTGCCAGCAGCTTAAGGCCCCGCGGGGACACTGAAGCTTTCTTT	CASSLRPRGDTEAFF
.	.	TRBV5-6	TRBJ1-2	TGTGCCAGCAGCCCCTCCGGGGGAATCGGCTATGGCTACACCTTC	CASSPSGGIGYGYTF
TRBD2	.	TRBV6-1	TRBJ2-5	TGTGCCAGCAGTGAAGCGTTCAGCGGGAGGACCCAAGAGACCCAGTACTTC	CASSEAFSGRTQETQYF
TRBD1	.	TRBV5-1	TRBJ2-1	TGCGCCAGCAGCTTGGTCGGACAGGGTGGCAATGAGCAGTTCTTC	CASSLVGQGGNEQFF
.	.	TRBV6-5	TRBJ1-5	TGTGCCAGCAGTTACTCTTACCATAGCAATCAGCCCCAGCATTTT	CASSYSYHSNQPQHF
.	.	TRBV9	TRBJ2-6	TGTGCCAGCAGCGGACGCGGGACGGCGACAGGGGCCAACGTCCTGACTTTC	CASSGRGTATGANVLTF
.	.	TRBV5-1	TRBJ1-1	TGCGCCAGCAGCACCGGGACAAGGGTAGCGGGCACTGAAGCTTTCTTT	CASSTGTRVAGTEAFF
TRBD2	.	TRBV5-5	TRBJ2-1	TGTGCCAGCAGCCAGCGGGAGTCCTACAATGAGCAGTTCTTC	CASSQRESYNEQFF